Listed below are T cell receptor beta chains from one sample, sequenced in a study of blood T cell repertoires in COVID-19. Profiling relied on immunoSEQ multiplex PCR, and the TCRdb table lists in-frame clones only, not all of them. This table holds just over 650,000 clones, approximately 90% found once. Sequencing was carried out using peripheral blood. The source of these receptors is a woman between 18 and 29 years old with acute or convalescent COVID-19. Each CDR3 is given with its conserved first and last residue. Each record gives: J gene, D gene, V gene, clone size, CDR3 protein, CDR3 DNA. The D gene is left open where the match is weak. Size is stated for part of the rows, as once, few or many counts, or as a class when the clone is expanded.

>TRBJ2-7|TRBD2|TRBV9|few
CASSVVQRGRHEQYF
TGTGCCAGCAGCGTAGTCCAGCGGGGAAGGCACGAGCAGTACTTC
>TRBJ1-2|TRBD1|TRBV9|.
CASSVALGTAYGYTF
TGTGCCAGCAGCGTAGCCTTAGGGACAGCCTATGGCTACACCTTC
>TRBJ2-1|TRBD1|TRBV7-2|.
CATGGTGGYNEQFF
TGTGCCACCGGGGGGACAGGGGGGTACAATGAGCAGTTCTTC
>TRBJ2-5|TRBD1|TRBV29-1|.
CSARLGAGGFSRETQYF
TGCAGCGCGCGCCTTGGGGCAGGGGGCTTCTCCCGAGAGACCCAGTACTTC
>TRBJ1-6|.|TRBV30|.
CAWTSGGSTLHF
TGTGCCTGGACCTCCGGGGGTAGCACCCTCCACTTT
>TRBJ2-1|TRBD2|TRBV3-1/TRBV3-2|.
CASSQDRLAGASYNEQFF
TGTGCCAGCAGCCAAGATCGGCTAGCGGGGGCCTCCTACAATGAGCAGTTCTTC
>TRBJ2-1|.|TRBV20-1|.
CSQRLGREQFF
TGCAGTCAAAGACTGGGGCGTGAGCAGTTCTTC
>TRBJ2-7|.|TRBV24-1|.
CATSDSRGSSYEQYF
TGTGCCACCAGTGATTCGCGGGGAAGCTCCTACGAGCAGTACTTC
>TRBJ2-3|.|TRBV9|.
CASTARGASTDTQYF
TGTGCCAGCACCGCACGGGGGGCTAGCACAGATACGCAGTATTTT
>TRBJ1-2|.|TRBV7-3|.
CASSLREGGGYTF
TGTGCCAGCAGCTTACGCGAAGGGGGTGGCTACACCTTC
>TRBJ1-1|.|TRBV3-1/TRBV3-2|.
CASSQGRDTEAFF
TGTGCCAGCAGCCAAGGCCGGGACACTGAAGCTTTCTTT
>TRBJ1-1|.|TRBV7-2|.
CASSLADRTGTEAFF
TGTGCCAGCAGCTTAGCAGACAGGACGGGCACTGAAGCTTTCTTT
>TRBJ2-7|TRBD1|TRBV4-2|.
CASSRDRGQGAEEQYF
TGTGCCAGCAGCCGCGATCGGGGACAGGGGGCTGAGGAGCAGTACTTC
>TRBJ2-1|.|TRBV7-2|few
CASSAGTFGGNYNEQFF
TGTGCCAGCAGCGCCGGAACCTTCGGGGGTAACTACAATGAGCAGTTCTTC
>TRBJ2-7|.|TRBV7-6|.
CASSPLAKTYEQYF
TGTGCCAGCAGCCCTCTCGCGAAGACCTACGAGCAGTACTTC
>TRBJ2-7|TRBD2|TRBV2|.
CASGGDKGGHEQYF
TGTGCCAGCGGGGGGGATAAAGGCGGGCACGAGCAGTACTTC
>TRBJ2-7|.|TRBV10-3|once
CAISEESYEQYF
TGTGCCATCAGTGAAGAGTCCTACGAGCAGTACTTC
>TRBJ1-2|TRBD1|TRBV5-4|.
CASSFPGTGAFGYTF
TGTGCCAGCAGCTTCCCCGGGACAGGGGCGTTTGGCTACACCTTC
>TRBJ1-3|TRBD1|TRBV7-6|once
CASSQNVPGQGNTIYF
TGTGCCAGCAGCCAAAATGTCCCGGGACAGGGAAACACCATATATTTT
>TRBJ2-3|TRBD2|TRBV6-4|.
CASSASGGAETQYF
TGTGCCAGCAGTGCGAGCGGGGGGGCCGAGACGCAGTATTTT
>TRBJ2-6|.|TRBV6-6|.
CASSPRTAYSGANVLTF
TGTGCCAGCAGTCCGAGGACAGCTTATTCTGGGGCCAACGTCCTGACTTTC
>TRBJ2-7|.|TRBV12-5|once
CASALEIEKFYYEQYF
TGTGCTAGTGCTTTGGAGATTGAGAAGTTTTACTACGAGCAGTACTTC
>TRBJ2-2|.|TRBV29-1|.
CSVKSPGHTGELFF
TGCAGCGTTAAGTCGCCAGGGCACACCGGGGAGCTGTTTTTT
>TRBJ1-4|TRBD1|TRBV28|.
CASSWTYQGGPNEKLFF
TGTGCCAGCAGTTGGACCTACCAGGGGGGCCCGAATGAAAAACTGTTTTTT
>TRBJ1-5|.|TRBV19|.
CASSPLAGLSNQPQHF
TGTGCCAGTAGTCCTTTAGCGGGGCTAAGCAATCAGCCCCAGCATTTT
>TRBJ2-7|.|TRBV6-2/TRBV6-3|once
CASSPLSLGVWNEQYF
TGTGCCAGCAGCCCCCTTAGTTTGGGCGTCTGGAACGAGCAGTACTTC
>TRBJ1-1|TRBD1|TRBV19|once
CASSLDRGAEAFF
TGTGCCAGTAGTTTAGACAGGGGTGCTGAAGCTTTCTTT
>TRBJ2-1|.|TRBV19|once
CASSPGGSYNEQFF
TGTGCCAGTAGCCCTGGAGGCTCCTACAATGAGCAGTTCTTC
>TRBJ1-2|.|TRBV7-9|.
CASSLSVRVFDGYTF
TGTGCCAGCAGCTTGTCGGTCAGGGTTTTCGATGGCTACACCTTC
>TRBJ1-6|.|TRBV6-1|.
CASSESKGIFSPLHF
TGTGCCAGCAGTGAATCTAAGGGGATATTTTCACCCCTCCACTTT
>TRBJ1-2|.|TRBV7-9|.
CASSLPGDGYTF
TGTGCCAGCAGCTTACCAGGGGATGGCTACACCTTC
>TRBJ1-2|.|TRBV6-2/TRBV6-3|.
CASSYAGYRVYGYTF
TGTGCCAGCAGTTACGCAGGGTACCGGGTCTATGGCTACACCTTC
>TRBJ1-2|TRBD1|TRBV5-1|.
CASSTTGADYGYTF
TGCGCCAGCAGCACGACAGGGGCGGACTATGGCTACACCTTC
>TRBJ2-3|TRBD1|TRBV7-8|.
CASSFEYGTGVADTQYF
TGTGCCAGCAGCTTCGAGTACGGGACAGGGGTCGCAGATACGCAGTATTTT
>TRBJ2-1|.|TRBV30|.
CAWSTGFTYNEQFF
TGTGCCTGGTCTACAGGGTTCACCTACAATGAGCAGTTCTTC
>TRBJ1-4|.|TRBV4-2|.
CASTDPLDRLTNEKLFF
TGTGCCAGCACAGATCCACTCGACAGGCTAACTAATGAAAAACTGTTTTTT
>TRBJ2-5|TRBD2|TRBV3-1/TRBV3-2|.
CASSLAGVDQETQYF
TGTGCCAGCAGCCTAGCGGGGGTCGATCAAGAGACCCAGTACTTC
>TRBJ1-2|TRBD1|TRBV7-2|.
CASSFLDRGHYGYTF
TGTGCCAGCAGCTTTTTGGACAGGGGGCACTATGGCTACACCTTC
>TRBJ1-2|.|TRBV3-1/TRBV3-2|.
CASSLQRGNYGYTF
TGTGCCAGCAGCCTCCAAAGAGGGAACTATGGCTACACCTTC
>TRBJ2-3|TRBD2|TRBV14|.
CASSRRTSQAGDTQYF
TGTGCCAGCAGCCGCAGGACTAGCCAAGCTGGAGATACGCAGTATTTT
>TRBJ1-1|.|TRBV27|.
CASSLEGDRTEAFF
TGTGCCAGCAGTTTGGAAGGGGATCGCACTGAAGCTTTCTTT
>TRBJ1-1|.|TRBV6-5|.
CASSYSIGSRNTEAFF
TGTGCCAGCAGTTACTCGATTGGTAGTCGGAACACTGAAGCTTTCTTT
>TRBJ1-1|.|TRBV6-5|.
CASRRYSNTEAFF
TGTGCCAGCAGGAGATACTCGAACACTGAAGCTTTCTTT
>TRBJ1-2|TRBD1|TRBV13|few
CASSLGGRGHYGYTF
TGTGCCAGCAGCTTAGGAGGCAGGGGGCATTATGGCTACACCTTC
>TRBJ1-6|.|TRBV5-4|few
CASSPDLDNSPLHF
TGTGCCAGCAGCCCCGACTTAGATAATTCACCCCTCCACTTT
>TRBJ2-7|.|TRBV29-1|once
CSVGPSGLEYEQYF
TGCAGCGTTGGACCCTCAGGACTTGAGTACGAGCAGTACTTC
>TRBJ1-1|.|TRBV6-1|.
CASSETDWIGNTEAFF
TGTGCCAGCAGTGAGACAGATTGGATTGGGAACACTGAAGCTTTCTTT
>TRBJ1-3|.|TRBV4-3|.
CASSQDPSGTGNTIYF
TGCGCCAGCAGCCAAGACCCCTCAGGGACTGGAAACACCATATATTTT
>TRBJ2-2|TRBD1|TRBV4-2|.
CASSQGRTWTGNTGELFF
TGTGCCAGCAGCCAAGGTAGGACCTGGACAGGGAACACCGGGGAGCTGTTTTTT
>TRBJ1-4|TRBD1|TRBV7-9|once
CASSWTGGYEKLFF
TGTGCCAGCAGTTGGACAGGGGGCTATGAAAAACTGTTTTTT
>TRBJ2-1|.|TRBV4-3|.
CASSQGRAEQFF
TGCGCCAGCAGCCAAGGGCGGGCTGAGCAGTTCTTC
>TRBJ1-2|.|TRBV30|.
CALYLYRYNYGYTF
TGTGCCTTGTACTTGTACCGTTACAACTATGGCTACACCTTC
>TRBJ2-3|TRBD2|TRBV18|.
CASSPRGGADTQYF
TGTGCCAGCTCACCACGCGGGGGGGCGGATACGCAGTATTTT
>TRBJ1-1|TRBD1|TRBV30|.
CAWRIPDRANTEAFF
TGTGCCTGGAGGATCCCAGACAGGGCGAACACTGAAGCTTTCTTT
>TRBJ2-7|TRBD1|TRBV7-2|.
CASSTRTGATNYEQYF
TGTGCCAGCAGCACCCGGACAGGGGCTACCAACTACGAGCAGTACTTC
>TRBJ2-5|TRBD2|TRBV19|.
CASSPGVAGFQETQYF
TGTGCCAGTAGCCCCGGGGTAGCGGGGTTTCAAGAGACCCAGTACTTC
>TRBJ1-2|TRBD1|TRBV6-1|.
CASSEQQGIFGYTF
TGTGCCAGCAGTGAACAACAGGGGATCTTTGGCTACACCTTC
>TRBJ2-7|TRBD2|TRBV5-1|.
CASSPQGTSGEEQYF
TGCGCCAGCAGCCCACAAGGGACTAGCGGGGAAGAGCAGTACTTC
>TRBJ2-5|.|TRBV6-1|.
CASSEGWLSVGETQYF
TGTGCCAGCAGTGAAGGGTGGCTTAGCGTGGGAGAGACCCAGTACTTC
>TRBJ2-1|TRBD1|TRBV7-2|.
CASSPGQGSNEQFF
TGTGCCAGCAGCCCCGGACAGGGTAGCAATGAGCAGTTCTTC